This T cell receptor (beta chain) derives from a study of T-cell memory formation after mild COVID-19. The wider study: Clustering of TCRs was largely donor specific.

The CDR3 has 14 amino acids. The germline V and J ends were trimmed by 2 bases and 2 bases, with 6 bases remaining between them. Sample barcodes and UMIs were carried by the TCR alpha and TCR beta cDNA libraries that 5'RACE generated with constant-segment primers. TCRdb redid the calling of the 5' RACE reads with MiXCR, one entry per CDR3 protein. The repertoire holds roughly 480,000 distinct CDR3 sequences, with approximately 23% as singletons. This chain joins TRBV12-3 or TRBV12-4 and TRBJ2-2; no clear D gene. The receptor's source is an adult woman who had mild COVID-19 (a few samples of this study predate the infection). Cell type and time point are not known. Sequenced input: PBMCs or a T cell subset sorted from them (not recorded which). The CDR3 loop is CASSLTINTGELFF. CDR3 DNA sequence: TGTGCCAGCAGTTTAACGATTAACACCGGGGAGCTGTTTTTT.